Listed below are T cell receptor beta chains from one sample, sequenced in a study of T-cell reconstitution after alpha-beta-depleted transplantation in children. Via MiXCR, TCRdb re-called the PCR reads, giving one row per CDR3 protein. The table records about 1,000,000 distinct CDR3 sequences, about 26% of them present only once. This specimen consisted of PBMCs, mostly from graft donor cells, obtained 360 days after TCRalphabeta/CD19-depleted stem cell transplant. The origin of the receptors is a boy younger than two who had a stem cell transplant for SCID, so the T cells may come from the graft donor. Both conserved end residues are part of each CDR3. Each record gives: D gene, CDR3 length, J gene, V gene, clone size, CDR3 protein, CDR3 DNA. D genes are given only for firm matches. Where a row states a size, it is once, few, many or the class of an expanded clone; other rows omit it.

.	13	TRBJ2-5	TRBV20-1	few	CSATSNPQETQYF	TGCAGTGCTACAAGTAATCCGCAAGAGACCCAGTACTTC
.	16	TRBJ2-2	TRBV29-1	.	CSAKIPVGTPTGELFF	TGCAGCGCCAAGATTCCGGTCGGGACCCCGACCGGGGAGCTGTTTTTT
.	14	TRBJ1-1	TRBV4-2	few	CASSQGRGDTEAFF	TGTGCCAGCAGCCAAGGGAGGGGAGACACTGAAGCTTTCTTT
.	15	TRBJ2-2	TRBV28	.	CASSRGGIWTGELFF	TGTGCCAGCAGTCGAGGAGGGATTTGGACCGGGGAGCTGTTTTTT
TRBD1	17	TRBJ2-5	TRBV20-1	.	CSARADLGQGAGETQYF	TGCAGTGCTAGAGCGGACCTGGGACAGGGGGCAGGGGAGACCCAGTACTTC
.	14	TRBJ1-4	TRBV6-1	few	CASSKGTANEKLFF	TGTGCCAGCAGTAAGGGGACGGCTAATGAAAAACTGTTTTTT
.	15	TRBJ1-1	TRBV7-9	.	CASLGVGPRGTEAFF	TGTGCCAGCCTCGGGGTTGGGCCCAGGGGCACTGAAGCTTTCTTT
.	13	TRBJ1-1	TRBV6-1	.	CASSNGQNTEAFF	TGTGCCAGCAGTAATGGACAGAACACTGAAGCTTTCTTT
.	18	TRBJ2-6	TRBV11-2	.	CASSISPGPRSGANVLTF	TGTGCCAGCAGCATCTCTCCGGGTCCCCGGTCTGGGGCCAACGTCCTGACTTTC
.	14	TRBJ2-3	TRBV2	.	CASGQRVITDTQYF	TGTGCCAGCGGACAGCGGGTGATCACAGATACGCAGTATTTT
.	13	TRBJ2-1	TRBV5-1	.	CASSLFAKNEQFF	TGCGCCAGCAGCTTGTTCGCGAAAAATGAGCAGTTCTTC
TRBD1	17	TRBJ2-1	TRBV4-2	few	CASSQGSIGTGYNEQFF	TGTGCCAGCAGCCAAGGGTCGATTGGGACAGGGTACAATGAGCAGTTCTTC
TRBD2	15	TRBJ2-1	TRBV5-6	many	CASSLPGTINNEQFF	TGTGCCAGCAGCCTGCCGGGGACTATCAACAATGAGCAGTTCTTC
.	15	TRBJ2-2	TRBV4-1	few	CASSQDPGPQGAWIF	TGCGCCAGCAGCCAAGATCCAGGGCCTCAGGGAGCATGGATTTTT
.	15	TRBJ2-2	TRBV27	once	CASKIVEGPTGELFF	TGTGCCAGTAAAATAGTGGAGGGGCCCACCGGGGAGCTGTTTTTT